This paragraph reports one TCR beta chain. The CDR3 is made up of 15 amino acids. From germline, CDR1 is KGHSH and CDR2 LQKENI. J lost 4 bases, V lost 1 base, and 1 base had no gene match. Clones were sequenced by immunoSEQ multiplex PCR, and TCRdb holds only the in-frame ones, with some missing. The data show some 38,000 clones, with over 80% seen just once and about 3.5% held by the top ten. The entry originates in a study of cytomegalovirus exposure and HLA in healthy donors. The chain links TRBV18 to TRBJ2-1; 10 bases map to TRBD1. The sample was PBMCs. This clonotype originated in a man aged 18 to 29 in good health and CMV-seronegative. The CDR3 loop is CASSPRTGGYNEQFF. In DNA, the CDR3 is TGTGCCAGCTCACCACGGACAGGGGGGTACAATGAGCAGTTCTTC. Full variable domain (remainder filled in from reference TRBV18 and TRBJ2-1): NAGVMQNPRHLVRRRGQEARLRCSPMKGHSHVYWYRQLPEEGLKFMVYLQKENIIDESGMPKERFSAEFPKEGPSILRIQQVVRGDSAAYFCASSPRTGGYNEQFFGPGTRLTVL.